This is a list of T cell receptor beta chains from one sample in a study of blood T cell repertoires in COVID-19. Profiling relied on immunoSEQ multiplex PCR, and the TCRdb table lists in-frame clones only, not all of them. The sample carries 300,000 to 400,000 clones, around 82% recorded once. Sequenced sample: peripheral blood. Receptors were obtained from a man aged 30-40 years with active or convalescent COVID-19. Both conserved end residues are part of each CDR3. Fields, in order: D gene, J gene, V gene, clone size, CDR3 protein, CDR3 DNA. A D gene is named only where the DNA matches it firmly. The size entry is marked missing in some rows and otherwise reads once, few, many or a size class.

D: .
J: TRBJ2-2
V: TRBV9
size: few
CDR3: CASSVHGGLNGGELFF
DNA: TGTGCCAGCAGCGTGCACGGGGGGCTTAATGGCGGGGAGCTGTTTTTT

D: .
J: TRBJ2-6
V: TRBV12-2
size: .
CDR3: CASRPGTASSGANVLTF
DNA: TGTGCAAGTCGCCCAGGGACAGCCAGCTCTGGGGCCAACGTCCTGACTTTC

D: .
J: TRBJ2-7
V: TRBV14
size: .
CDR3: CASSSVRQTLPYEQYF
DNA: TGTGCCAGCAGCTCGGTCCGTCAAACCCTCCCCTACGAGCAGTACTTC

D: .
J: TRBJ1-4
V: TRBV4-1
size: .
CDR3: CASSQGQTRDEKLFF
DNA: TGCGCCAGCAGCCAAGGACAAACCAGAGATGAAAAACTGTTTTTT

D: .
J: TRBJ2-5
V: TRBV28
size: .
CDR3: CASSLYPAGETQYF
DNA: TGTGCCAGCAGTTTATACCCGGCGGGAGAGACCCAGTACTTC

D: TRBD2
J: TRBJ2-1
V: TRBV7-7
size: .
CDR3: CASSTGLVRNNEQFF
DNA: TGTGCCAGCAGCACTGGACTAGTCAGGAACAATGAGCAGTTCTTC

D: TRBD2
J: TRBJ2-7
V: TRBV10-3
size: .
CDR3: CAISEISSGPYEQYF
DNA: TGTGCCATCAGTGAGATTTCTAGCGGTCCCTACGAGCAGTACTTC

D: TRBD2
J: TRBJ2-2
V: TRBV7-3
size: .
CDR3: CASSLAGANTGELFF
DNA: TGTGCCAGCAGCTTAGCGGGGGCGAACACCGGGGAGCTGTTTTTT

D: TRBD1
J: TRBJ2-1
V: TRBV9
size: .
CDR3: CASRHGTGEGNEQFF
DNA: TGTGCCAGCAGACACGGGACAGGGGAGGGCAATGAGCAGTTCTTC

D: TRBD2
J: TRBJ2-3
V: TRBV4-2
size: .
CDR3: CASSPQAGATDTQYF
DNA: TGTGCCAGCAGCCCTCAAGCGGGGGCGACAGATACGCAGTATTTT

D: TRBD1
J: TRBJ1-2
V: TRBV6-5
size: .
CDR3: CASSYEQGGNYGYTF
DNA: TGTGCCAGCAGTTACGAACAGGGGGGAAACTATGGCTACACCTTC

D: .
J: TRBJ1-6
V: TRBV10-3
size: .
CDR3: CAISESKSGRRNSPLHF
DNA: TGTGCCATCAGTGAGTCGAAATCCGGGAGACGTAATTCACCCCTCCACTTT

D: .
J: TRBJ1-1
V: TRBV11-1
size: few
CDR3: CASSLAIVGETEAFF
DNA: TGTGCCAGCAGCTTAGCGATAGTGGGCGAGACTGAAGCTTTCTTT

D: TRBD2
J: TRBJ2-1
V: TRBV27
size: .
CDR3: CASSPGLAGEGEQFF
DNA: TGTGCCAGCAGTCCGGGACTAGCGGGAGAAGGCGAGCAGTTCTTC

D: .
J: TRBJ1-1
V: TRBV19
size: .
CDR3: CASTPGHPNTEAFF
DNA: TGTGCCAGTACCCCGGGACATCCGAACACTGAAGCTTTCTTT

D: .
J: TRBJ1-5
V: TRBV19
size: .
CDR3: CASSIRAAGNQPQHF
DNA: TGTGCCAGTAGTATCAGGGCGGCGGGCAATCAGCCCCAGCATTTT

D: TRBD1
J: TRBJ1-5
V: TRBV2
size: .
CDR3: CASSGTGDDQPQHF
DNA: TGTGCCAGCAGTGGGACAGGGGACGATCAGCCCCAGCATTTT

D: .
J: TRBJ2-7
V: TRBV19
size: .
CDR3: CASSTARARGSYEQYF
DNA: TGTGCCAGTAGTACGGCGAGGGCCCGGGGGTCCTACGAGCAGTACTTC

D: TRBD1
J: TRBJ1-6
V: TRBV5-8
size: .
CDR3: CASSADRGLILHF
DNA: TGTGCCAGCAGCGCCGACAGGGGCCTGATCCTCCACTTT

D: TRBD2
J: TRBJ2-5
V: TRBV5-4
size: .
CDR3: CASSRAGGRETQYF
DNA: TGTGCCAGCAGTAGAGCGGGGGGGCGAGAGACCCAGTACTTC

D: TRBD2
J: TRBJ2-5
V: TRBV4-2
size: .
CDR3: CASSQSLLALGETQYF
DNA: TGTGCCAGCAGCCAAAGTCTACTAGCGTTGGGGGAGACCCAGTACTTC

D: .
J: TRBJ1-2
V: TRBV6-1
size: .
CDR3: CASSEIRTGSYGYTF
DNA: TGTGCCAGCAGTGAAATAAGGACGGGATCCTATGGCTACACCTTC

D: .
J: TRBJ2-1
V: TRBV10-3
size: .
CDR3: CAISDLRDEQFF
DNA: TGTGCCATCAGTGACCTGCGGGATGAGCAGTTCTTC

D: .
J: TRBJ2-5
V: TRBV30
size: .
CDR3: CAWSVAPGIEETQYF
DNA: TGTGCCTGGAGCGTGGCTCCAGGAATCGAGGAGACCCAGTACTTC

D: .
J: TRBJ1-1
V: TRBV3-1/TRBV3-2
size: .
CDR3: CASGLFSNTEAFF
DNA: TGTGCCAGTGGACTTTTCTCGAACACTGAAGCTTTCTTT

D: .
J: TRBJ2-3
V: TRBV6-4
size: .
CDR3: CASSERVTDTQYF
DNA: TGTGCCAGCTCGGAGCGAGTCACAGATACGCAGTATTTT

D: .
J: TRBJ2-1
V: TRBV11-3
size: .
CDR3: CASSLDPVRDNNEQFF
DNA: TGTGCCAGCAGCTTAGATCCAGTACGGGACAACAATGAGCAGTTCTTC

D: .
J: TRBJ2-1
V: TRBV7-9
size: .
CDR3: CASSLLLGNEQFF
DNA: TGTGCCAGCAGCTTACTCCTAGGAAATGAGCAGTTCTTC

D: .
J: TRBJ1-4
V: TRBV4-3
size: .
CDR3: CASSQGSFDEKLFF
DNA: TGCGCCAGCAGCCAAGGGAGTTTTGACGAAAAACTGTTTTTT

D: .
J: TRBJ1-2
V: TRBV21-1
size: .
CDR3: CASSKGRDRSYYGYTF
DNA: TGTGCCAGCAGCAAAGGGAGGGACAGGTCGTACTATGGCTACACCTTC

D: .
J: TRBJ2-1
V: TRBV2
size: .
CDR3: CASSPGSSYNEQFF
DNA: TGTGCCAGCAGTCCAGGAAGCTCCTACAATGAGCAGTTCTTC

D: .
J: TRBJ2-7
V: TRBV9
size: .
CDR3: CASSVAGGPYEQYF
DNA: TGTGCCAGCAGCGTAGCCGGGGGGCCCTACGAGCAGTACTTC

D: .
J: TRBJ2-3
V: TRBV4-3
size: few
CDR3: CASSQGHPASTDTQYF
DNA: TGCGCCAGCAGCCAAGGGCACCCTGCTAGCACAGATACGCAGTATTTT

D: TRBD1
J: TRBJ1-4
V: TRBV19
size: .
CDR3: CASSKQGQGAEKLFF
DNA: TGTGCCAGTAGTAAGCAAGGACAGGGGGCGGAAAAACTGTTTTTT

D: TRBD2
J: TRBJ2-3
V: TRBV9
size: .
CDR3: CASSGAGLAGDTQYF
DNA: TGTGCCAGCAGCGGTGCGGGACTAGCGGGAGATACGCAGTATTTT

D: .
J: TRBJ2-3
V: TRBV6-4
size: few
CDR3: CASSRDTGTDTQYF
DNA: TGTGCCAGCAGTCGGGACACCGGCACAGATACGCAGTATTTT

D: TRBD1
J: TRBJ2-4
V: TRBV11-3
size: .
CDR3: CASSLQGASSDGKKNIQYF
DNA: TGTGCCAGCAGCTTACAGGGGGCATCGAGCGATGGAAAGAAAAACATTCAGTACTTC

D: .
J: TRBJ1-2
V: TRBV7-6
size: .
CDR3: CASSLRGFNGYTF
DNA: TGTGCCAGCAGCTTAAGGGGGTTCAATGGCTACACCTTC

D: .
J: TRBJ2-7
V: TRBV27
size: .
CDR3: CASSTKREGDYEQYF
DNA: TGTGCCAGCAGTACCAAGAGGGAGGGGGACTACGAGCAGTACTTC

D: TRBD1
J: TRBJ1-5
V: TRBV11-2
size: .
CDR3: CASSLEGQGRQPQHF
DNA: TGTGCCAGCAGCTTAGAAGGACAGGGACGACAGCCCCAGCATTTT

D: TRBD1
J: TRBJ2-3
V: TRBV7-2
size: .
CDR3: CASQRQGVADTQYF
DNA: TGTGCCAGCCAGAGACAGGGGGTCGCAGATACGCAGTATTTT